This TCR beta chain is drawn from a study of graft-versus-host responses after intestinal transplantation. As to this clone: Its antigen remains unidentified.

Unmatched junction bases numbered 7, after V lost 1 base and J lost 0 bases. The CDR3 is made up of 17 amino acids. Germline CDR1 is MGHRA and CDR2 is YSYEKL. Repertoires were generated with immunoSEQ multiplex PCR, while TCRdb's copy carries only in-frame clones and drops some. Of over 80,000 clones listed, under 95% are singletons. The source of this sequence is a human donor who was the organ donor for an intestinal transplant. The V and J genes are TRBV4-1 and TRBJ2-7, with 9 bases aligning to TRBD2. The sequencing used unstimulated CD8+ T cells sorted from spleen or lymph node cells, collected before transplant. In nucleotides, the CDR3 is TGCGCCAGCAGCCAAGGGGTAGCGGGGGCCCTCTCCTACGAGCAGTACTTC. Translating gives CASSQGVAGALSYEQYF.